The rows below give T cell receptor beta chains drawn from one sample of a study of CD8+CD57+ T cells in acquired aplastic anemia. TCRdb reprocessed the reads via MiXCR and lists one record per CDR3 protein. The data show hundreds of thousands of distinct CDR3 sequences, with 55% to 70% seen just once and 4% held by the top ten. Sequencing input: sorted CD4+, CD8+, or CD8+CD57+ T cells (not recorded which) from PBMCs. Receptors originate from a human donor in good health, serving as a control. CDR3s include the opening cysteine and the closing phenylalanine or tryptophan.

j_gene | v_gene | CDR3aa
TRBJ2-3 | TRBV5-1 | CASSLERQPKDTQYF
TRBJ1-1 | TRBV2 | CASTRRGRPAEAFF
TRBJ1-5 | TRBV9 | CASSEQGSPQPFYF
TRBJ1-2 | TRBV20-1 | CSARGRGQNNYGYTF
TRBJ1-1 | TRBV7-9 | CASSPETGVTEAFF
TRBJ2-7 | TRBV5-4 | CASIAVRGGSYEQYF
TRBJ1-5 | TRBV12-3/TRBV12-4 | CASSPGRAQPQHF
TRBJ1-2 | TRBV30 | CAWSGGTAASCGYTF
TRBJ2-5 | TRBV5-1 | CASSLAVITGVGTQYF
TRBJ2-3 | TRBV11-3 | CASSSTGTGGDTQYF
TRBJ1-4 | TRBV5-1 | CATRPTGTGREKLFF
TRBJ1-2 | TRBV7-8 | CASSFPGGDQRHHYTF
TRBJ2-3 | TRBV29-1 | CRDQADTQYF
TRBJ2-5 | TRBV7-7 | CASSFAGSPETQYF
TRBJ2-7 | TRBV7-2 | CASSPGLAGGNAQYF
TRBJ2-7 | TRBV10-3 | CASSEGEAVVSEQYF
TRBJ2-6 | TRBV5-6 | CASSFVRGANVLTF
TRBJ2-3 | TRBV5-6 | CASSALPASTDTQYF
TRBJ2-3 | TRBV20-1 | CSARRIAGGQEDTQYF
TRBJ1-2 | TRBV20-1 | CSAKRQGASGYTF
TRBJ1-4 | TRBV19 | CASSIGTTTNEKLFF
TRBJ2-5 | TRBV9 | CASSVAGGGRNQHF
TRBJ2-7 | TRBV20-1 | CSAHGPGFSYEQYF
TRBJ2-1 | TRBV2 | CASSETGIEYNEQFF
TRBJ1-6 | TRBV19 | CASQRTGDSPLHF
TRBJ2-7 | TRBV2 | CASTGGTYEQYF
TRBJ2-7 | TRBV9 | CASSPDGLAAYEQYF
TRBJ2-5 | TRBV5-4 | CASSSDPGGGVTTQYF
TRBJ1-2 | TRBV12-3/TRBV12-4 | CASSLDRGGYTF
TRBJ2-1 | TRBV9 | CASSVAGGNEQFF
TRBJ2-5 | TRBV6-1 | CASTAQQLTGTQYF
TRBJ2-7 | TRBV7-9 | CASSSNRGSGPSYEQYF
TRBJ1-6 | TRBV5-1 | CASSTSGRSPLHF
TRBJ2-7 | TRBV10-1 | CASSDPGEAYEQYF
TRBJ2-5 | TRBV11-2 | CASSISRQETQYF
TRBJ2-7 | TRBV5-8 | CASSLSRRNTYEQYF
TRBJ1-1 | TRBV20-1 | CSAPERGQNTGAFF
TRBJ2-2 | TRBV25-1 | CASSECSRATHQPAELFF
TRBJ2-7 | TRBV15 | CASSTGGEYF
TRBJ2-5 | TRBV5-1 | CASSLASGPQETQYF
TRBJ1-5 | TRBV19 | CASSTGQNNQPQHF
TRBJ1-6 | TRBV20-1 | CSVEGIGQDNSPLHF
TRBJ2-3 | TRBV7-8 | CASSSSLGTGVGDTQYF
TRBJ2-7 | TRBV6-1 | CASSVGTGSSYEQYF
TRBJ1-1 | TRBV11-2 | CVSSEQRGRTPTIF
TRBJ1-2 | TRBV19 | CASRPPPGLEGYTF
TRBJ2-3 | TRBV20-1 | CSAPDQSTDTQYF
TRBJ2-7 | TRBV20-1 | CSARSRQRLSDEYF
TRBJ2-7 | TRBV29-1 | CSVKSGTSGGPSHEQYF
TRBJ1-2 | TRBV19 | CASSIEPGLGYTF
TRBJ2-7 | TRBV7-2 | CASSLRESYEQYF
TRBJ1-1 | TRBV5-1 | CASSSLQTNTEAFF
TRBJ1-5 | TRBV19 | CASSLRAGKRQETQYF
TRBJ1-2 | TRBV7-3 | CASSEAVEFIHGYTF
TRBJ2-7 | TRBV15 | CATSSSGGSYEQYF